This T cell receptor beta chain was profiled in a study of shared clonotypes between healthy human individuals. Study overall: Per donor, three plates held CD4 naive cells, three held CD4 memory, two held CD8 naive and one held CD8 memory. Study-level results: Several donors held about 5% of naive CD4 clonotypes in common.

With V trimmed by 5 bases and J by 6 bases, 10 bases remained unmatched. CDR1 MNHNY and CDR2 SVGAGI come from the germline V gene (reference sequence). The CDR3 is 15 residues long. For this clone: Antigen unknown.

Clones were read by immunoSEQ multiplex PCR, and TCRdb kept only the in-frame ones, dropping some. This repertoire shows approximately 620,000 clones, about 97% found once; its top ten account for 0.045% to 0.07%. The material sequenced was naive CD4+ T cells sorted from blood. The subset is: CD45RA+ positively selected. This rearrangement joins TRBV6-6 to TRBJ1-5; 7 bases align to TRBD1. This TCR came from a woman in her 30s in good health. CDR3 DNA sequence: TGTGCCAGCAGTCCACCCGGGACAGAGAGTCAGCCCCAGCATTTT. Translating gives CASSPPGTESQPQHF.